This TCR beta chain was sequenced in a study of blood T cell repertoires in COVID-19. Produced via immunoSEQ multiplex PCR; TCRdb's table is partial and in-frame only. The table has 250,000 to 300,000 clones, just under 90% seen once. Looked up from germline, CDR1 is LNHDA and CDR2 is SQIVND (reference sequence). CDR3 size: 13 residues. The V gene end was trimmed by 7 bases and the J gene end by 9 bases; junction bases not matched to a gene: 9. Assignments of participants to cohorts depended upon their own reported clinical history. Contact with a PCR-confirmed or clinician-diagnosed COVID-19 case occurred within 2 weeks of entry.

This chain joins TRBV19 and TRBJ2-1; TRBD1 matches 7 bases. Input material: PBMCs or T cells enriched from blood (not recorded which). The origin of this receptor is a woman in her forties or fifties who had been exposed to COVID-19. The CDR3 region is CASTRGGGGEQFF. The CDR3 DNA reads TGTGCCAGTACAAGAGGGGGCGGCGGTGAGCAGTTCTTC.